This T cell receptor (beta chain) was documented in a study of identical twins. Study-level results: Part of the zero-insertion signal could reflect confounding by invariant MAIT and iNKT cells. Abundant beta clonotypes from cord blood bore fewer insertions; memory repertoires lacked this pattern.

Of note for this clonotype: Its cognate antigen is unknown.

The CDR3 runs to 14 residues. CDR1 is LGHNA and CDR2 is YNFKEQ in the germline V gene. With 1 base removed from V and 2 bases from J, the gap between germline ends came to 9 bases. Template switching introduced a universal primer site, and the cDNA bore unique molecular identifiers. TCRdb reanalysed the 5' RACE reads using MiXCR and keeps one entry per CDR3 protein. Of 1.5 million or so distinct CDR3 sequences listed, less than 40% were seen once; the top ten hold around 0.25%. Everyone who gave samples was a healthy Caucasian. V is TRBV4-2 and J is TRBJ2-7; no reliable D call. Sample: cord blood. The receptor comes from a newborn girl in good health. The CDR3 DNA reads TGTGCCAGCAGCCAAGTGAAGGGAACCTACGAGCAGTACTTC. Encoded protein: CASSQVKGTYEQYF.